Listed below are T cell receptor beta chains from one sample, sequenced in a study of molecular identifiers for immune sequencing clone quantification. In TCRdb, the PCR reads were re-called with MiXCR into one record per CDR3 protein. The sample consists of over 600,000 distinct CDR3 sequences, about 20% of them appearing once. Sample: naive CD8+ T cells from blood, with Jurkat cell RNA spiked in. These receptors all stem from a human donor in good health. Some libraries in this study had Jurkat cell RNA spiked in. The CDR3 runs from the conserved cysteine through the conserved F or W. The order of the fields is V gene, J gene, D gene, CDR3 length, clone size, CDR3 DNA, CDR3 protein. D genes are given only for firm matches. Rows may omit the clone size; those that give it use once, few, many or a size class.

v_call: TRBV12-3/TRBV12-4; j_call: TRBJ2-2; d_call: -; cdr3_length: 12; clone_size: -; cdr3_nt: TGTGCCAGCACCTTCTCAGGGGCGGAGCTGTTTTTT; cdr3_aa: CASTFSGAELFF
v_call: TRBV9; j_call: TRBJ2-7; d_call: -; cdr3_length: 15; clone_size: -; cdr3_nt: TGTGCCAGCAGCGCTAGACTAGGCGAGGGCTACGAGCAGTACTTC; cdr3_aa: CASSARLGEGYEQYF
v_call: TRBV6-1; j_call: TRBJ2-3; d_call: TRBD2; cdr3_length: 13; clone_size: many; cdr3_nt: TGTGCCAGCAAAGGCTGGCGGGGGGATACGCAGTATTTT; cdr3_aa: CASKGWRGDTQYF
v_call: TRBV4-3; j_call: TRBJ2-2; d_call: -; cdr3_length: 14; clone_size: -; cdr3_nt: TGCGCCAGCAGCCAAGATCGAGGGTTCGGGGAGCCGTTTTTT; cdr3_aa: CASSQDRGFGEPFF
v_call: TRBV27; j_call: TRBJ2-1; d_call: TRBD2; cdr3_length: 15; clone_size: -; cdr3_nt: TGTGCCAGCGGTCCGGGGACTAGCGGGAGTGGTGAGCAGTTCTTC; cdr3_aa: CASGPGTSGSGEQFF
v_call: TRBV4-1; j_call: TRBJ1-1; d_call: -; cdr3_length: 18; clone_size: many; cdr3_nt: TGCGCCAGCAGCCAAGATAACGTGGGGGCGAAGATGAACACTGAAGCTTTCTTT; cdr3_aa: CASSQDNVGAKMNTEAFF
v_call: TRBV7-8; j_call: TRBJ2-7; d_call: TRBD2; cdr3_length: 15; clone_size: few; cdr3_nt: TGTGCCAGCAGCTTAAGCGGGGCTAGCGGGTACGAGCAGTACTTC; cdr3_aa: CASSLSGASGYEQYF
v_call: TRBV4-1; j_call: TRBJ1-1; d_call: TRBD1; cdr3_length: 14; clone_size: many; cdr3_nt: TGCGCCAGCAGCCAAGAAGGGGGCTGGACTGAAGCTTTCTTT; cdr3_aa: CASSQEGGWTEAFF
v_call: TRBV7-9; j_call: TRBJ1-4; d_call: -; cdr3_length: 16; clone_size: -; cdr3_nt: TGTGCCAGCAGCTTAGTTACAGTACCAACTAATGAAAAACTGTTTTTT; cdr3_aa: CASSLVTVPTNEKLFF
v_call: TRBV20-1; j_call: TRBJ2-7; d_call: TRBD2; cdr3_length: 13; clone_size: few; cdr3_nt: TGCAGTGCTAGACAGGGAGGGACCTACGAGCAGTACTTC; cdr3_aa: CSARQGGTYEQYF
v_call: TRBV7-9; j_call: TRBJ1-5; d_call: -; cdr3_length: 14; clone_size: many; cdr3_nt: TGTGCCAGCAGGGACGAAGGGGAGAGGCAGCCCCAGCATTTT; cdr3_aa: CASRDEGERQPQHF
v_call: TRBV2; j_call: TRBJ2-3; d_call: -; cdr3_length: 14; clone_size: many; cdr3_nt: TGTGCCAGCAACCTCTTCGCTTCAGGAGATACGCAGTATTTT; cdr3_aa: CASNLFASGDTQYF
v_call: TRBV19; j_call: TRBJ2-1; d_call: TRBD2; cdr3_length: 16; clone_size: -; cdr3_nt: TGTGCCAGTAGTATTTTCGGCGGGGGGGGATTAGATGAGCAGTTCTTC; cdr3_aa: CASSIFGGGGLDEQFF
v_call: TRBV4-1; j_call: TRBJ1-6; d_call: -; cdr3_length: 16; clone_size: many; cdr3_nt: TGCGCCAGCAGCCAAGACACGAGCTCCTATAATTCACCCCTCCACTTT; cdr3_aa: CASSQDTSSYNSPLHF
v_call: TRBV5-1; j_call: TRBJ1-2; d_call: -; cdr3_length: 13; clone_size: many; cdr3_nt: TGCGCCAGCAGCACCGGGACTTTAAATGGCTACACCTTC; cdr3_aa: CASSTGTLNGYTF
v_call: TRBV9; j_call: TRBJ1-6; d_call: TRBD1; cdr3_length: 15; clone_size: few; cdr3_nt: TGTGCCAGCAGCTCCGGACAGGGGGGCAATTCACCCCTCCACTTT; cdr3_aa: CASSSGQGGNSPLHF
v_call: TRBV27; j_call: TRBJ2-2; d_call: -; cdr3_length: 15; clone_size: -; cdr3_nt: TGTGCCAGCAGCCCCGCTAGGGGAAACACCGGGGAGCTGTTTTTT; cdr3_aa: CASSPARGNTGELFF
v_call: TRBV27; j_call: TRBJ1-4; d_call: TRBD1; cdr3_length: 12; clone_size: many; cdr3_nt: TGTGCCAGCAGGACAGGGCCCGAAAAACTGTTTTTT; cdr3_aa: CASRTGPEKLFF